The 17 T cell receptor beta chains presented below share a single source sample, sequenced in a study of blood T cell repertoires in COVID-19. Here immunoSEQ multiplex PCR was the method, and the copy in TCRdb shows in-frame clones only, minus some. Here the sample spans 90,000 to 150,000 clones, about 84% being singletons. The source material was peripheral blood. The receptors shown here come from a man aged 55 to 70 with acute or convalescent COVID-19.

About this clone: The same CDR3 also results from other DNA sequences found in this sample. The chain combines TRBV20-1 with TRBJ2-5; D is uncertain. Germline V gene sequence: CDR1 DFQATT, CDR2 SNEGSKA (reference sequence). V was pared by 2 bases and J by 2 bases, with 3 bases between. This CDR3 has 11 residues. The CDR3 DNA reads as TGCAGTGCTAGACAGCAAGAGACCCAGTACTTC. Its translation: CSARQQETQYF.

The CDR3 reads CASSLGGGETQYF. CDR3 bases: TGCGCCAGCAGCTTGGGAGGGGGTGAGACCCAGTACTTC. The chain links TRBV5-1 to TRBJ2-5, with D maybe TRBD1 (6 bases). The V gene's germline CDR1 is SGHRS and CDR2 YFSETQ. The V end lost 0 bases, the J end lost 5 bases, and 8 bases lay between the germline ends. This CDR3 is built from 13 residues.

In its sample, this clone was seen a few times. The CDR3 region is CASSEVGTVNSPLHF. CDR3 bases: TGTGCCAGCAGTGAAGTCGGGACAGTTAATTCACCCCTCCACTTT. V usage is TRBV2 and J usage is TRBJ1-6; 7 bases match TRBD1. V was pared by 1 base and J by 6 bases, with 3 bases of the junction left unmatched. The CDR3 sequence is 15 residues long. The germline CDR1 and CDR2 sequences are SNHLY and FYNNEI.

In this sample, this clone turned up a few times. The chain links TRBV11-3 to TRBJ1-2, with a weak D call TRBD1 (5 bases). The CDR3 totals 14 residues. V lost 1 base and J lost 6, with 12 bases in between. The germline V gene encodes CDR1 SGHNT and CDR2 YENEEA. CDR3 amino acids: CASSLVGGADGYTF. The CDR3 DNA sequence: TGTGCCAGCAGCTTAGTGGGAGGGGCCGATGGCTACACCTTC.

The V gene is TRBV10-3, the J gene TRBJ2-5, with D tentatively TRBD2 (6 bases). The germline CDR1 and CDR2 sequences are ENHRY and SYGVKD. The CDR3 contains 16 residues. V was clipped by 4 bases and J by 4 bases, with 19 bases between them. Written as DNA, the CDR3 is TGTGCCATCAGTGGAACCGGGTCCCAAGCGGGAGAGACCCAGTACTTC. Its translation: CAISGTGSQAGETQYF.

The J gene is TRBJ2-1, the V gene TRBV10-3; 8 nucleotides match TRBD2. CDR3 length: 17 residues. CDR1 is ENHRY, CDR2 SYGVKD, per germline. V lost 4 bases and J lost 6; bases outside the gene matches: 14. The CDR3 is CAISGVLGAGEGNEQFF. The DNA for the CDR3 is TGTGCCATCAGTGGGGTCTTGGGAGCGGGAGAGGGCAATGAGCAGTTCTTC.

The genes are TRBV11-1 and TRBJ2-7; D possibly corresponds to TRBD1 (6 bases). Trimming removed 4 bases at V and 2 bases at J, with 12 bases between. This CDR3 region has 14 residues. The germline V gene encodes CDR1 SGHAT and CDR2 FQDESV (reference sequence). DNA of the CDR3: TGTGCCAGCAGCTGGGGCAGGGGAACCTACGAGCAGTACTTC. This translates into CASSWGRGTYEQYF.

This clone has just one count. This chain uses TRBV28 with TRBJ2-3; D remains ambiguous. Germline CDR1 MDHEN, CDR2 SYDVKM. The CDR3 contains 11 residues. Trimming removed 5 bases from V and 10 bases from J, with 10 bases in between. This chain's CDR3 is CASSLTYAQYF. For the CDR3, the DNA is TGTGCCAGCAGTCTTACTTACGCGCAGTATTTT.

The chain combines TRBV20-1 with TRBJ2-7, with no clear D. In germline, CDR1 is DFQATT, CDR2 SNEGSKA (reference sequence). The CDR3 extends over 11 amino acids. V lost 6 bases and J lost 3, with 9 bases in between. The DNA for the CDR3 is TGCAGTGCCCTTACAGTCTACGAGCAGTACTTC. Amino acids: CSALTVYEQYF.

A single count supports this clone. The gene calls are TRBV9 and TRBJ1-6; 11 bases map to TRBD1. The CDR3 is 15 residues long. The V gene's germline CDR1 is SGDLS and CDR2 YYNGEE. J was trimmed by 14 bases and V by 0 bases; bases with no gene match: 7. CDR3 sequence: CASSVGTGGLGTLHF. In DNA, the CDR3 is TGTGCCAGCAGCGTAGGGACAGGGGGCCTGGGTACCCTCCACTTT.

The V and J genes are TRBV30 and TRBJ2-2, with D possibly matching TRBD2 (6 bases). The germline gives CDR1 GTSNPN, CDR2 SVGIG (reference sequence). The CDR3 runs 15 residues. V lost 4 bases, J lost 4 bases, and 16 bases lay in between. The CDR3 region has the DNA TGTGCCTGGATTTCGGGGGAGAGGGCCACCGGGGAGCTGTTTTTT. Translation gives CAWISGERATGELFF. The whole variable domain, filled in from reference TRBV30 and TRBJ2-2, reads SQTIHQWPATLVQPVGSPLSLECTVEGTSNPNLYWYRQAAGRGLQLLFYSVGIGQISSEVPQNLSASRPQDRQFILSSKKLLLSDSGFYLCAWISGERATGELFFGEGSRLTVL.

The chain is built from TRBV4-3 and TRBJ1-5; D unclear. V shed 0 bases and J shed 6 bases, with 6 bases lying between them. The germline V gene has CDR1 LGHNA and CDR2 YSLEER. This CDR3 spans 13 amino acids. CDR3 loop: CASSQDEGQPQHF. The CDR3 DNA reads TGCGCCAGCAGCCAAGACGAGGGTCAGCCCCAGCATTTT.

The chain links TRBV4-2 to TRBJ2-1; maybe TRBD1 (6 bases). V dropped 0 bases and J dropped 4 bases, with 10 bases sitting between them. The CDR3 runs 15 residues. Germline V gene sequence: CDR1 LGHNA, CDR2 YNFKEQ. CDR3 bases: TGTGCCAGCAGCCAAGATGGGGGCCTTTACAATGAGCAGTTCTTC. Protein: CASSQDGGLYNEQFF.

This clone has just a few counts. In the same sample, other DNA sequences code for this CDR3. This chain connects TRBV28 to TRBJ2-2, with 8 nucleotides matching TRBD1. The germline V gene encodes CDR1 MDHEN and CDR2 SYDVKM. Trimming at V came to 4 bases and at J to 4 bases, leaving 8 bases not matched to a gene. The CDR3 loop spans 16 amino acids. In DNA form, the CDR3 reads TGTGCCAGCAGTTCGGCCGGGACAGGTGTCACCGGGGAGCTGTTTTTT. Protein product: CASSSAGTGVTGELFF.

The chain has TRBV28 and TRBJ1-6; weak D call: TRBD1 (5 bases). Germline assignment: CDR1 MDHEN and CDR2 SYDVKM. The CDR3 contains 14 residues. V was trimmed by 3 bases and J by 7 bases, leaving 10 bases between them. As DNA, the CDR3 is TGTGCCAGCAGTTTGTCAGGGAGGAATTCACCCCTCCACTTT. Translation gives CASSLSGRNSPLHF.

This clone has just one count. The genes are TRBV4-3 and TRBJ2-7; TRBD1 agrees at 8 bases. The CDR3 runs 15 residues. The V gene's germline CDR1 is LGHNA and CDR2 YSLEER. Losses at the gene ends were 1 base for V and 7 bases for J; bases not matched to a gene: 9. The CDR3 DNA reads TGCGCCAGCAGCCAAGTGACAGGGGCCAAGTCAGAGCAGTACTTC. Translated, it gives CASSQVTGAKSEQYF.

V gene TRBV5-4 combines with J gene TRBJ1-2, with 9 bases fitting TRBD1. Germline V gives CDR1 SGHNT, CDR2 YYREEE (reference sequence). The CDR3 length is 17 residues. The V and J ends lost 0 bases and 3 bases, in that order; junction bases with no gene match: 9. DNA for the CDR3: TGTGCCAGCAGCTTGGCCCCGGGACAGGGTGACTACTATGGCTACACCTTC. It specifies CASSLAPGQGDYYGYTF.